This T cell receptor (beta chain) appears in the sequencing data of a study of shared clonotypes between healthy human individuals. Germline CDR1 reads SGHTA; CDR2 reads FQGNSA. The length of the CDR3 is 17 residues. Losses at the gene ends were 1 base for V and 6 bases for J; bases not matched to a gene: 8. The repertoire was sequenced with immunoSEQ multiplex PCR; TCRdb's copy has only in-frame clones and lacks some. In the table there are about 960,000 clones, approximately 80% of which are singletons. The sample was memory CD4+ T cells sorted from blood. Subset defined: CD45RA-negative fraction. This chain links TRBV7-2 with TRBJ2-7; 14 bases are shared with TRBD2. The TCR comes from a man in his late teens or twenties in good health. CDR3 coding DNA: TGTGCCAGCAGCTTAGTGGGACTAGCGGGGGCTCGAGGCGAGCAGTACTTC. Encoded protein: CASSLVGLAGARGEQYF.